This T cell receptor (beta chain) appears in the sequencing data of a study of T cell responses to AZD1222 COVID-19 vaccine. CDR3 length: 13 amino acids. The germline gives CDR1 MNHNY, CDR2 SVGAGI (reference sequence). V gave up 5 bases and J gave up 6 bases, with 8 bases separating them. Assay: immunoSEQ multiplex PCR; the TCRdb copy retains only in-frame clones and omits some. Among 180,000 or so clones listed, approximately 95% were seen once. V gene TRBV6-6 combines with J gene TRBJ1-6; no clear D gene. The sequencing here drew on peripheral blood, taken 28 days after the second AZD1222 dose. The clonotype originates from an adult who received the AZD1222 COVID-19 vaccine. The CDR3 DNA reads TGTGCCAGCAGTCAAACACCTAATTCACCCCTCCACTTT. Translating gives CASSQTPNSPLHF.